The 28 T cell receptor beta chains reported below all come from one sample, sequenced in a study of post-analysis software for immune sequencing data. Regarding the study as a whole: Elevated frequency relative to controls characterized several TRBV segments in patients, TRBV5-6, TRBV5-1 and TRBV20-1 among them.

For these receptors, no antigen is known. Unique molecular identifiers were carried by the TCR beta cDNA libraries. TCRdb reanalysed the PCR reads using MiXCR and keeps one entry per CDR3 protein. The sample shows approximately 770,000 distinct CDR3 sequences, more than 45% of them seen only once. Material: blood. The receptors were sampled from a girl between 10 and 17 years old with multiple sclerosis.

V gene TRBV7-2 combines with J gene TRBJ2-5; D remains unclear. The better agreement between TRBJ2-7 and the DNA end casts doubt on the J call. CDR3 length: 15 residues. CDR1 is SGHTA, CDR2 FQGNSA, per germline. The CDR3 region is CASSLVPGNSYEQYF. CDR3 DNA sequence: TGTGCCAGCAGCTTAGTCCCGGGTAACTCCTACGAGCAGTACTTC.

This clonotype was recorded a few times. The chain is built from TRBV7-2 and TRBJ1-4; 7 nucleotides match TRBD1. Germline V lookup: CDR1 SGHTA, CDR2 FQGNSA. This CDR3 contains 14 residues. After removal of 2 bases from V and 7 bases from J, the junction contained 4 bases not matched to a gene. DNA for the CDR3: TGTGCCAGCAGCTTAAGACAGGGCGGTGAAAAACTGTTTTTT. Amino acids: CASSLRQGGEKLFF.

The J gene is TRBJ2-3, the V gene TRBV30; maybe TRBD1 (6 bases). V dropped 0 bases and J dropped 4 bases, with 8 bases sitting between them. Germline values: CDR1 GTSNPN, CDR2 SVGIG (reference sequence). This CDR3 is 13 amino acids long. The CDR3 reads CAWSVQGADTQYF. Here the CDR3 DNA reads TGTGCCTGGAGTGTACAGGGAGCAGATACGCAGTATTTT.

V is TRBV6-1 and J is TRBJ2-7; D is possibly TRBD1 or TRBD2 (6 bases each). Germline V gives CDR1 MNHNS, CDR2 SASEGT. The CDR3 length is 15 residues. V was shortened by 9 bases and J by 2 bases, with 20 bases between the two germline ends. CDR3 region: CASSLGGELPYEQYF. CDR3 bases: TGTGCCAGTTCCCTGGGGGGCGAACTACCCTACGAGCAGTACTTC.

V gene TRBV12-3 or TRBV12-4 combines with J gene TRBJ2-1; the match to TRBD2 covers 14 bases. The junction had 16 bases not matched to a gene; V was cut back by 6 bases and J by 0 bases. This CDR3 has 21 residues. This CDR3 is CASSRLLGLAGVSNSYNEQFF. For the CDR3, the DNA is TGTGCCAGCAGCCGTCTATTGGGACTAGCGGGAGTATCCAACTCCTACAATGAGCAGTTCTTC.

V usage is TRBV30 and J usage is TRBJ2-4; D possibly corresponds to TRBD1 (6 bases). Judging by the DNA end, TRBJ2-7 fits better; the J call may be wrong. The CDR3 consists of 11 residues. Germline assignment: CDR1 GTSNPN and CDR2 SVGIG (reference sequence). In nucleotides, the CDR3 is TGTGCCTGGAGTGGACAGGTCGAGCAGTACTTC. It yields the protein CAWSGQVEQYF.

This CDR3 is CASSLGAAGVVNEQFF. DNA for the CDR3: TGCGCCAGCAGCTTGGGTGCTGCAGGAGTTGTCAATGAGCAGTTCTTC. The chain recombines TRBV5-1 with TRBJ2-1, with D uncertain. Germline V gene sequence: CDR1 SGHRS, CDR2 YFSETQ. V lost 0 bases to trimming and J lost 6 bases, with 16 bases between them. There are 16 residues in the CDR3.

This clonotype was seen a handful of times. The chain combines TRBV24-1 with TRBJ2-5; no definite D call. Trimming pared 4 bases from V and 1 base from J, leaving 6 bases between. Germline lookup yields CDR1 KGHDR and CDR2 SFDVKD. The CDR3 loop spans 13 amino acids. This CDR3 is CATSDGSQETQYF. The CDR3 DNA reads as TGTGCCACCAGTGACGGCAGCCAAGAGACCCAGTACTTC.

This clonotype was recorded a few times. V is TRBV6-6 and J is TRBJ2-5, with TRBD2 matching 11 bases. Germline CDR1 reads MNHNY; CDR2 reads SVGAGI (reference sequence). J gave up 0 bases and V 11 bases, and 11 bases lay outside the gene matches. The CDR3 is made up of 16 amino acids. CDR3 coding DNA: TGTGCCGCAACCTTAGCGGGAGGGCCGGACCAAGAGACCCAGTACTTC. It specifies CAATLAGGPDQETQYF.

The table lists this clonotype with a few counts. CDR3 in DNA: TGCGCCAGCAGCTTGTTAGGACAGCCGGAGTCTCCCCAGCATTTT. Translated: CASSLLGQPESPQHF. V usage is TRBV5-1 and J usage is TRBJ1-5; TRBD1 is a possible D gene (6 bases). V lost 1 base, J lost 10 bases, and 18 bases lay in between. Germline CDR1 reads SGHRS; CDR2 reads YFSETQ. The CDR3 loop spans 15 amino acids.

Here the CDR3 reads CSVSWTGAGEQYF. The DNA for the CDR3 is TGCAGCGTTTCCTGGACAGGGGCCGGCGAGCAGTACTTC. The genes are TRBV29-1 and TRBJ2-1, with 9 bases lining up with TRBD1. The last part of the DNA fits TRBJ2-7 better; the J call may be wrong. Germline V gene data show CDR1 as SQVTM and CDR2 as ANQGSEA. There are 13 residues in the CDR3.

The rearrangement joins TRBV12-3 or TRBV12-4 to TRBJ2-7, with D possibly being TRBD1 or TRBD2 (5 bases each). Trimming took 9 bases from V and 1 from J, leaving 13 bases between them. This CDR3 comprises 13 residues. CDR3 coding DNA: TGTGCCAGTAGCGACAGCCAATCCTACGAGCAGTACTTC. This sequence encodes CASSDSQSYEQYF.

CDR3 amino acids: CASSLELAGNSYEQYF. In DNA form, the CDR3 reads TGTGCCAGCAGCTTAGAACTAGCGGGTAATTCCTACGAGCAGTACTTC. The chain couples TRBV7-8 to TRBJ2-4; 9 nucleotides line up with TRBD2. The J call may be wrong; the DNA end is better matched by TRBJ2-7. Germline values: CDR1 SGHVS, CDR2 FQNEAQ. This CDR3 has 16 amino acids.

The chain carries TRBV27 and TRBJ2-5; possibly TRBD2 for D (6 bases). V shed 4 bases and J shed 2 bases, with 17 bases lying between them. This CDR3 spans 16 amino acids. Germline V gene sequence: CDR1 MNHEY, CDR2 SMNVEV (reference sequence). The CDR3 nucleotides read TGTGCCAGCAGTTACCTGGGGAGCGCGGGGCAAGAGACCCAGTACTTC. Amino acid sequence: CASSYLGSAGQETQYF.

A word on this clonotype: This is likely a read error, given that the CDR3 carries no conserved phenylalanine or tryptophan at its end. V gene TRBV6-5 combines with J gene TRBJ2-7; D may be TRBD2 (7 bases). Trimming removed 6 bases from V and 3 bases from J, with 18 bases in between. Germline V lookup: CDR1 MNHEY, CDR2 SVGAGI. The CDR3 runs to 15 residues. CDR3 DNA: TGTGCCAGCAGGTCGGGGGGCGCAAGCCTCTACGAGCAGTACTTA. It specifies CASRSGGASLYEQYL.

The rearrangement links TRBV10-2 to TRBJ1-2, with TRBD1 matching 7 bases. Per the germline V gene, CDR1 is WSHSY and CDR2 is SAAADI. This CDR3 spans 18 amino acids. Germline trimming cut 2 bases from V and 1 base from J; bases unmatched to any gene: 13. DNA of the CDR3: TGCGCCAGCAGTGAGATTCCGGGACAGACTTCTAATAACTATGGCTACACCTTC. This translates into CASSEIPGQTSNNYGYTF.

This chain links TRBV3-1 with TRBJ2-3; D is unresolved. The germline V gene has CDR1 LGHDT and CDR2 YNNKEL (reference sequence). Trimming pared 1 base from V and 11 bases from J, leaving 19 bases between. This CDR3 comprises 15 residues. CDR3 nucleotides: TGTGCCAGCAGCCAAGGACGGGCCCGCCCCGCAGAGCAGTATTTT. It yields the protein CASSQGRARPAEQYF.

Remarks on this clonotype: Sequence at one end of the junction differs from germline and may be a read error. The chain couples TRBV5-1 to TRBJ2-1, with D possibly TRBD2 on 6 matching bases. Germline-derived CDR1 and CDR2 are SGHRS and YFSETQ. This CDR3 is 13 amino acids long. Here the CDR3 reads CASSLAAGNEQFF. CDR3 in DNA: TGTGCCAGCAGTTTAGCGGCCGGAAATGAGCAGTTCTTC.

This clonotype has a handful of counts. This may be a read error, as it is one base from a much larger clone. This chain links TRBV25-1 with TRBJ2-5; TRBD1 agrees at 9 bases. The CDR3 sequence is 16 residues long. Germline CDR1 and CDR2: MGHDK and SYGVNS. The V gene end was trimmed by 4 bases and the J gene end by 4 bases; junction bases not matched to a gene: 10. The chain's CDR3 is CASSGLWGQGGETQYF. CDR3 sequence (DNA): TGTGCCAGCAGTGGCCTGTGGGGACAGGGAGGAGAGACCCAGTACTTC.

This clonotype was observed a handful of times. The chain has TRBV12-3 or TRBV12-4 and TRBJ2-5, with D possibly TRBD2 on 6 matching bases. The DNA end is more similar to TRBJ2-7, so the J call may be wrong. The CDR3 extends over 12 amino acids. Written as DNA, the CDR3 is TGTGCCAGCACCTTGGGACTTGGCGAGCAGTACTTC. Its translation: CASTLGLGEQYF.

The gene calls are TRBV7-2 and TRBJ2-1; 16 positions agree with TRBD2. V trimming: 1 base; J trimming: 8 bases; junction bases outside the gene matches: 11. CDR1 is SGHTA, CDR2 FQGNSA, per germline. The CDR3 runs to 19 residues. The CDR3 spells CASSLVSGLAGGPWDEQFF. The CDR3, as DNA: TGTGCCAGCAGCTTAGTTTCGGGACTAGCGGGAGGGCCGTGGGATGAGCAGTTCTTC.

The chain couples TRBV20-1 to TRBJ2-1; 13 positions agree with TRBD2. The V and J ends lost 0 bases and 2 bases, in that order; junction bases with no gene match: 13. The germline gives CDR1 DFQATT, CDR2 SNEGSKA (reference sequence). The CDR3 totals 20 residues. The CDR3 sequence: CSARESPGLAGSLAYNEQFF. The CDR3 region has the DNA TGCAGTGCTAGAGAATCCCCGGGACTAGCGGGATCGTTAGCCTACAATGAGCAGTTCTTC.

The chain recombines TRBV7-6 with TRBJ2-2; D is unclear. CDR3 length equals 13 residues. Trimming removed 4 bases at V and 6 bases at J, with 9 bases between. Per the germline V gene, CDR1 is SGHVS and CDR2 is FNYEAQ. The CDR3 is CASSSPYSGELFF. CDR3 in DNA: TGTGCCAGCAGCTCACCTTATTCCGGGGAGCTGTTTTTT.

This clonotype was seen a few times. This CDR3 is CAISEPAGTTTEAFF. CDR3 DNA sequence: TGTGCCATCAGTGAGCCGGCGGGGACGACCACTGAAGCTTTCTTT. The chain uses TRBV10-3 and TRBJ1-1; a weak D match, TRBD1 (5 bases). The CDR3 has 15 residues. CDR1 ENHRY and CDR2 SYGVKD come from the germline V gene. Trimming took 2 bases from V and 4 from J, leaving 14 bases between them.

The chain is built from TRBV4-2 and TRBJ1-4; D unresolved. V was cut by 4 bases and J by 5 bases, with 14 bases left in between. This CDR3 has 15 amino acids. The germline V gene has CDR1 LGHNA and CDR2 YNFKEQ. The CDR3 bases are TGTGCCAGCAGCCCCTCAGGAGGCGGGAATGAAAAACTGTTTTTT. It codes for CASSPSGGGNEKLFF.

V and J are TRBV20-1 and TRBJ2-1, with TRBD2 matching 8 bases. The length of the CDR3 is 16 residues. CDR1 is DFQATT and CDR2 is SNEGSKA in the germline V gene (reference sequence). With V trimmed by 0 bases and J by 6 bases, 10 bases remained unmatched. CDR3 region: CSARDWGTRTLNEQFF. CDR3 nucleotide sequence: TGCAGTGCTAGAGATTGGGGGACTAGAACCCTCAATGAGCAGTTCTTC.

The rearrangement uses TRBV2 and TRBJ2-5; no definite D call. CDR1 and CDR2 (germline): SNHLY, FYNNEI. Between the trimmed V and J ends, which lost 3 bases and 5 bases, there was a span of 13 bases. The CDR3 has 14 residues. The CDR3 sequence is CASSDRLVGETQYF. CDR3 nucleotide sequence: TGTGCCAGCAGTGATCGGCTAGTAGGGGAGACCCAGTACTTC. The full variable domain, completed using reference TRBV2 and TRBJ2-5, is EPEVTQTPSHQVTQMGQEVILRCVPISNHLYFYWYRQILGQKVEFLVSFYNNEISEKSEIFDDQFSVERPDGSNFTLKIRSTKLEDSAMYFCASSDRLVGETQYFGPGTRLLVL.

The chain uses TRBV7-2 and TRBJ2-1; D possibly matches TRBD1 or TRBD2 (5 bases each). Germline lookup yields CDR1 SGHTA and CDR2 FQGNSA. With 6 bases removed from V and 8 bases from J, the gap between germline ends came to 14 bases. There are 13 residues in the CDR3. The CDR3 bases are TGTGCCAGCAGACTAGAATCGACAGATGAGCAGTTCTTC. Translating it yields CASRLESTDEQFF.